A selection of T cell receptor beta chains follows, all from one sample in a study of OX40 agonist ivuxolimab in advanced cancers. Only in-frame clones appear in the TCRdb table, and some are missing; sequencing was by immunoSEQ multiplex PCR. Of over 25,000 clones detected, about four fifths appear once; the ten largest clones hold 32%. The sample here was CD4+ or CD8+ T cells sorted from blood, taken in a trial of the OX40 agonist ivuxolimab. These receptors all come from an adult with an advanced solid tumor such as melanoma, head and neck, liver or kidney cancer. Each CDR3 is given with its conserved first and last residue. The D gene is left open where the match is weak. Some rows mark clone size as missing; the rest say once, few, many or name a class of expanded clone.

V: TRBV7-3; J: TRBJ2-7; length: 15; size: .; D: TRBD1; DNA: TGTGCCAGCAGCTTGACAGGGAATTTCGACTACGAGCAGTACTTC; CDR3: CASSLTGNFDYEQYF
V: TRBV6-5; J: TRBJ1-1; length: 15; size: .; D: .; DNA: TGTGCCAGCAGTTACTCGGTCAGCATGAACACTGAAGCTTTCTTT; CDR3: CASSYSVSMNTEAFF
V: TRBV6-5; J: TRBJ2-7; length: 15; size: .; D: .; DNA: TGTGCCAGCACCCCAGATGGGGCCCTGACCTACGAGCAGTACTTC; CDR3: CASTPDGALTYEQYF
V: TRBV14; J: TRBJ2-5; length: 17; size: .; D: TRBD2; DNA: TGTGCCAGCAGCCAAAAGGCTAGCGGGAGTTTGAGAGAGACCCAGTACTTC; CDR3: CASSQKASGSLRETQYF
V: TRBV4-2; J: TRBJ2-7; length: 14; size: .; D: .; DNA: TGTGCCAGCAGCCAAGGTACAGGGCCCTACGAGCAGTACTTC; CDR3: CASSQGTGPYEQYF
V: TRBV2; J: TRBJ2-7; length: 13; size: .; D: TRBD1; DNA: TGTGCCAGCACGGGACAGGAGACCTACGAGCAGTACTTC; CDR3: CASTGQETYEQYF
V: TRBV28; J: TRBJ2-5; length: 18; size: .; D: .; DNA: TGTGCCAGCAGTTTTAATAAGGGAACCGGGGGCTACGGAGAGACCCAGTACTTC; CDR3: CASSFNKGTGGYGETQYF
V: TRBV9; J: TRBJ1-1; length: 14; size: .; D: TRBD1; DNA: TGTGCCAGCAGCGAGCGGACAGGGGAGACTGAAGCTTTCTTT; CDR3: CASSERTGETEAFF
V: TRBV5-4; J: TRBJ2-1; length: 15; size: .; D: TRBD2; DNA: TGTGCCAGCAGCTTGGGACTAGCGGGAGGCAATGAGCAGTTCTTC; CDR3: CASSLGLAGGNEQFF
V: TRBV30; J: TRBJ2-1; length: 14; size: .; D: .; DNA: TGTGCCTGGACAAACACAGGATCCTACAATGAGCAGTTCTTC; CDR3: CAWTNTGSYNEQFF
V: TRBV27; J: TRBJ2-7; length: 13; size: few; D: TRBD2; DNA: TGTGCCAGCAGGGGACTAGCGGGAGACGAGCAGTACTTC; CDR3: CASRGLAGDEQYF
V: TRBV19; J: TRBJ2-1; length: 13; size: .; D: .; DNA: TGTGCCAGTAGTATAAGGGACTACAATGAGCAGTTCTTC; CDR3: CASSIRDYNEQFF
V: TRBV28; J: TRBJ2-1; length: 13; size: .; D: .; DNA: TGTGCCAGCAGTTTATTTACTAGAGATGAGCAGTTCTTC; CDR3: CASSLFTRDEQFF
V: TRBV11-3; J: TRBJ2-2; length: 15; size: .; D: TRBD1; DNA: TGTGCCAGCAGCTCGGGACAGGGGCGCACCGGGGAGCTGTTTTTT; CDR3: CASSSGQGRTGELFF
V: TRBV7-9; J: TRBJ2-7; length: 13; size: medium-sized; D: TRBD1; DNA: TGTGCCAGCAGCCCCCGGGACAGATACGAGCAGTACTTC; CDR3: CASSPRDRYEQYF
V: TRBV4-1; J: TRBJ2-1; length: 14; size: .; D: .; DNA: TGCGCCAGCAGCCAAGGATCAGGGGTCGATGAGCAGTTCTTC; CDR3: CASSQGSGVDEQFF
V: TRBV6-5; J: TRBJ1-1; length: 14; size: .; D: .; DNA: TGTGCCAGCAGTTACAACGAGGGTGGCACTGAAGCTTTCTTT; CDR3: CASSYNEGGTEAFF
V: TRBV9; J: TRBJ2-3; length: 16; size: .; D: TRBD2; DNA: TGTGCCAGCAGCGATCCTGGCGGGGGGGCACCAGATACGCAGTATTTT; CDR3: CASSDPGGGAPDTQYF